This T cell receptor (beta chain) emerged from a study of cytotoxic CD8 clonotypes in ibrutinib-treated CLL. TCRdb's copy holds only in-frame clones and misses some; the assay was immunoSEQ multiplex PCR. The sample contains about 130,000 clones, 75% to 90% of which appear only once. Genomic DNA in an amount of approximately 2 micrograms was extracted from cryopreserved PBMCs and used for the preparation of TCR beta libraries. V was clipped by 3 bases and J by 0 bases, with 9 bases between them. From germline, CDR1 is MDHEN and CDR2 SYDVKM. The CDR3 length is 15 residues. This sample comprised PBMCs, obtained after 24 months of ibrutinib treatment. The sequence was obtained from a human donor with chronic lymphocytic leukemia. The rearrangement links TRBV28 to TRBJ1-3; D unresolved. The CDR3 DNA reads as TGTGCCAGCAGTTTGGCGGCCAGCTCTGGAAACACCATATATTTT. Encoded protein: CASSLAASSGNTIYF.